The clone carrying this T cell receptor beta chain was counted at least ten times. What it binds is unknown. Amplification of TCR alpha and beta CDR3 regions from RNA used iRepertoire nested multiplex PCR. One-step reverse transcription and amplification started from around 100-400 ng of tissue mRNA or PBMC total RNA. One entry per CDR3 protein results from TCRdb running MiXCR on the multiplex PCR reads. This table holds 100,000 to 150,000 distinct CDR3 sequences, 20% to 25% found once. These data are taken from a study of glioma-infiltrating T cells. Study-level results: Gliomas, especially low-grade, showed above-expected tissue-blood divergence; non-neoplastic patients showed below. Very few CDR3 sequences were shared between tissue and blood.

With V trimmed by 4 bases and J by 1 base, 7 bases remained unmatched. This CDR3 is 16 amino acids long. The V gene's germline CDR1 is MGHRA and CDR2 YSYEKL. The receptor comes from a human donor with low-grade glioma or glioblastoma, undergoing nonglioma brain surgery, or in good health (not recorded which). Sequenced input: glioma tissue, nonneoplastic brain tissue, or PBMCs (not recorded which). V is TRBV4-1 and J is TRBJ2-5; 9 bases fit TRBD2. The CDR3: CASSPPAGGAQETQYF. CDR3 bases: TGCGCCAGCAGCCCCCCAGCGGGGGGAGCCCAAGAGACCCAGTACTTC.